These 18 T cell receptor beta chains share one sample of origin, sequenced in a study of beta chain features in type 1 diabetes. For these TCRs, the target antigens are not known. Regarding the study as a whole: TCRB CDR3s from Type 1 diabetes patients were moderately but significantly shorter in all four CD4+ subsets.

What was sequenced were expressed TCRB transcripts, since all of the isolated RNA had been reverse transcribed. TCRdb's copy holds only in-frame clones and misses some; the assay was immunoSEQ multiplex PCR. The sample has hundreds of thousands of clones, 13% seen once. The sample consisted of naive CD4+ T cells from blood. These receptors were obtained from a man younger than 30 with type 1 diabetes.

V usage is TRBV27 and J usage is TRBJ2-7; possibly TRBD1 or TRBD2 for D (5 bases each). Trimming took 5 bases from V and 1 from J, leaving 12 bases between them. The CDR3 extends over 14 amino acids. Looked up from germline, CDR1 is MNHEY and CDR2 is SMNVEV (reference sequence). CDR3 coding DNA: TGTGCCAGCAGTCGAATGGGGGAATCCTACGAGCAGTACTTC. The encoded protein is CASSRMGESYEQYF.

The chain has TRBV2 and TRBJ1-2; the match to TRBD1 covers 9 bases. From germline, CDR1 is SNHLY and CDR2 FYNNEI. The V gene end was trimmed by 5 bases and the J gene end by 0 bases; junction bases not matched to a gene: 4. The CDR3 covers 15 residues. In nucleotides, the CDR3 is TGTGCCAGCAGTCCAGGGACAGGGACTAACTATGGCTACACCTTC. Its translation is CASSPGTGTNYGYTF.

This clone was seen more than once but under ten times. The gene calls are TRBV4-1 and TRBJ2-5; a possible D gene is TRBD1 (5 bases). The V gene lost 0 bases and the J gene lost 7 bases, with 6 bases spanning the gap. This CDR3 spans 12 amino acids. Germline CDR1 reads MGHRA; CDR2 reads YSYEKL. The CDR3 sequence: CASSQDQGTQYF. In nucleotides, the CDR3 is TGCGCCAGCAGCCAAGATCAGGGGACCCAGTACTTC.

The genes are TRBV5-6 and TRBJ2-7, with TRBD1 matching 9 bases. From germline, CDR1 is SGHDT and CDR2 YYEEEE. The ends lost 5 bases at V and 5 bases at J; junction bases unmatched: 11. The CDR3 extends over 15 amino acids. CDR3 DNA: TGTGCCAGCAGTCACCCGGGACAGGGCGGCCACGAGCAGTACTTC. As protein: CASSHPGQGGHEQYF.

Only a few counts were recorded for this clone. J is TRBJ2-1 and V is TRBV2; TRBD1 might be the D (5 bases). Germline V CDR1 and CDR2: SNHLY, FYNNEI. The CDR3 has 16 amino acids. Trimming cost V 7 bases and J 0 bases, with 16 bases left between them. CDR3 nucleotide sequence: TGTGCCAGCAATACCGAGACAGCTAGCTCCTACAATGAGCAGTTCTTC. As protein: CASNTETASSYNEQFF. Combining the CDR3 with reference TRBV2 and TRBJ2-1 gives the whole variable domain EPEVTQTPSHQVTQMGQEVILRCVPISNHLYFYWYRQILGQKVEFLVSFYNNEISEKSEIFDDQFSVERPDGSNFTLKIRSTKLEDSAMYFCASNTETASSYNEQFFGPGTRLTVL.

This clone was counted a few times. This chain links TRBV9 with TRBJ1-5; perhaps TRBD1 as D (5 bases). From germline, CDR1 is SGDLS and CDR2 YYNGEE. This CDR3 has 13 residues. V lost 3 bases and J lost 7, with 11 bases in between. The CDR3 sequence is CASSGPGQQPQHF. CDR3 nucleotide sequence: TGTGCCAGCAGCGGCCCGGGGCAACAGCCCCAGCATTTT.

The gene calls are TRBV4-2 and TRBJ2-7; D assignment may be TRBD1 or TRBD2 (5 bases each). The CDR3 has 12 residues. Trimming cost V 5 bases and J 5 bases, with 10 bases left between them. Per the germline V gene, CDR1 is LGHNA and CDR2 is YNFKEQ. Written as DNA, the CDR3 is TGTGCCAGCAGCGCCGGGGACCACGAGCAGTACTTC. Translating it yields CASSAGDHEQYF.

The rearrangement links TRBV5-1 to TRBJ2-7, with 8 bases matching TRBD1. There are 16 residues in the CDR3. The J segment lost 1 base and the V segment lost 2 bases, leaving 8 bases of the junction unmatched. Germline CDR1 reads SGHRS; CDR2 reads YFSETQ. The CDR3 reads CASSFPGQGISYEQYF. Written as DNA, the CDR3 is TGCGCCAGCAGCTTTCCTGGACAGGGCATTTCCTACGAGCAGTACTTC.

This clone was seen a handful of times. The rearrangement joins TRBV29-1 to TRBJ1-3; 9 positions agree with TRBD1. The CDR3 is 12 amino acids. CDR1 SQVTM and CDR2 ANQGSEA come from the germline V gene. J gave up 7 bases and V 7 bases, and 5 bases lay outside the gene matches. CDR3 loop: CSAGTGWNTIYF. In DNA form, the CDR3 reads TGCAGCGCCGGGACAGGGTGGAACACCATATATTTT.

Note on this clone: Other DNA sequences of this sample code for an identical CDR3. V gene TRBV11-2 combines with J gene TRBJ2-3; 9 bases line up with TRBD1. After removal of 1 base from V and 1 base from J, the junction contained 0 bases not matched to a gene. The CDR3 sequence is 15 residues long. Germline V gene lookup returns CDR1 SGHAT and CDR2 FQNNGV. CDR3 DNA: TGTGCCAGCAGCTTAGGGACAGGGGGCACAGATACGCAGTATTTT. Protein: CASSLGTGGTDTQYF.

The CDR3: CSVDFGQGTTYEQYF. In DNA, the CDR3 is TGCAGCGTTGATTTCGGACAGGGGACGACCTACGAGCAGTACTTC. The rearrangement joins TRBV29-1 to TRBJ2-7; 9 bases line up with TRBD1. Germline V gives CDR1 SQVTM, CDR2 ANQGSEA. The V and J ends lost 3 bases and 2 bases, in that order; junction bases with no gene match: 8. The CDR3 spans 15 residues.

On this clone itself: Different DNA sequences within this sample yield the same CDR3. The CDR3 nucleotides read TGTGCCAGCTCCACCACAGGGAACACTGAAGCTTTCTTT. Amino acid sequence: CASSTTGNTEAFF. The chain is built from TRBV18 and TRBJ1-1, with a possible D match to TRBD1 (5 bases). V gave up 6 bases and J gave up 1 base, with 9 bases separating them. The CDR3 has 13 residues. CDR1 KGHSH and CDR2 LQKENI come from the germline V gene.

This clone has just a few counts. The chain links TRBV10-3 to TRBJ2-5; 11 nucleotides align to TRBD2. Trimming removed 4 bases from V and 1 base from J; junction bases left unmatched: 2. This CDR3 contains 15 residues. The V gene's germline CDR1 is ENHRY and CDR2 SYGVKD. CDR3 bases: TGTGCCATCAGTGCGACTAGCGGGGTCCAAGAGACCCAGTACTTC. Its protein is CAISATSGVQETQYF.

This clone was counted a few times. V is TRBV9 and J is TRBJ2-1; D may be TRBD2 (6 bases). V shed 0 bases and J shed 7 bases, with 17 bases lying between them. The CDR3 spans 16 residues. Germline loops: CDR1 SGDLS, CDR2 YYNGEE. CDR3 sequence (DNA): TGTGCCAGCAGCGTAGGGTGGACGGGGGTTGGTAATGAGCAGTTCTTC. Encoded protein: CASSVGWTGVGNEQFF.

This chain uses TRBV11-3 with TRBJ2-1, with 8 bases that match TRBD2. Germline CDR1 is SGHNT and CDR2 is YENEEA. The CDR3 length is 14 residues. Losses at the gene ends were 5 bases for V and 5 bases for J; bases not matched to a gene: 5. In nucleotides, the CDR3 is TGTGCCAGCAGCCCCGGGGGGGCTAACAATGAGCAGTTCTTC. Protein product: CASSPGGANNEQFF.

Only a few counts were recorded for this clone. V is TRBV7-2 and J is TRBJ2-6, with a weak D call TRBD1 (5 bases). The germline V gene encodes CDR1 SGHTA and CDR2 FQGNSA. This CDR3 region has 15 residues. The V end was cut by 4 bases, the J end by 2 bases, with 9 bases between. Written as DNA, the CDR3 is TGTGCCAGCAGCTACGACAGCGCTGGGGCCAACGTCCTGACTTTC. Translated: CASSYDSAGANVLTF.

This clone was counted only a few times. The chain couples TRBV19 to TRBJ2-1; D gene unclear. The CDR3 totals 14 residues. Deletions cut 4 bases from V and 4 bases from J, with 11 bases between. Looked up from germline, CDR1 is LNHDA and CDR2 is SQIVND (reference sequence). The CDR3 here is CASSKGRNYNEQFF. CDR3 nucleotides: TGTGCCAGTAGTAAGGGCCGTAATTACAATGAGCAGTTCTTC. Looking up the rest from reference TRBV19 and TRBJ2-1 gives the full variable domain: DGGITQSPKYLFRKEGQNVTLSCEQNLNHDAMYWYRQDPGQGLRLIYYSQIVNDFQKGDIAEGYSVSREKKESFPLTVTSAQKNPTAFYLCASSKGRNYNEQFFGPGTRLTVL.

This clone appeared a few times. The chain couples TRBV9 to TRBJ2-3, with unresolved D. Per germline, CDR1 SGDLS and CDR2 YYNGEE. V gave up 0 bases and J gave up 2 bases, with 7 bases separating them. The CDR3 consists of 14 residues. The CDR3 region has the DNA TGTGCCAGCAGCGTAGGGAGCCCCACAGATACGCAGTATTTT. Translation gives CASSVGSPTDTQYF. Variable domain in full (rest from reference TRBV9 and TRBJ2-3): DSGVTQTPKHLITATGQRVTLRCSPRSGDLSVYWYQQSLDQGLQFLIQYYNGEERAKGNILERFSAQQFPDLHSELNLSSLELGDSALYFCASSVGSPTDTQYFGPGTRLTVL.